The subject of this entry is one T cell receptor beta chain. Its specificity is not known. Germline assignment: CDR1 LGHDT and CDR2 YNNKEL (reference sequence). This CDR3 is 12 amino acids long. Trimming removed 5 bases at V and 0 bases at J, with 2 bases between. Unique molecular identifiers were attached to individual cDNA molecules. TCRdb used MiXCR to reprocess the 5' RACE reads, holding one entry per CDR3 protein. The top ten clones hold more than 4.5% of a sample with tens of thousands of distinct CDR3 sequences, less than 15% of them seen once. This sample was included in a study of early T cells in non-severe SARS-CoV-2 infection. On the study more broadly: The input, bulk RNA from unsorted whole blood, was sequenced, and chains were unpaired. Study-wide points: VDJdb matching favored anti-spike CD8 responses, missing private and CD4 specificities.

The specimen was whole blood. The source of this sequence is an adult who was a healthcare worker with PCR-confirmed SARS-CoV-2 infection or an uninfected control (not recorded which). This chain connects TRBV3-1 to TRBJ1-3; D is uncertain. The CDR3 DNA is TGTGCCAGCAGCTACTCTGGAAACACCATATATTTT. It encodes CASSYSGNTIYF. Full variable domain (rest looked up from reference TRBV3-1 and TRBJ1-3): DTAVSQTPKYLVTQMGNDKSIKCEQNLGHDTMYWYKQDSKKFLKIMFSYNNKELIINETVPNRFSPKSPDKAHLNLHINSLELGDSAVYFCASSYSGNTIYFGEGSWLTVV.